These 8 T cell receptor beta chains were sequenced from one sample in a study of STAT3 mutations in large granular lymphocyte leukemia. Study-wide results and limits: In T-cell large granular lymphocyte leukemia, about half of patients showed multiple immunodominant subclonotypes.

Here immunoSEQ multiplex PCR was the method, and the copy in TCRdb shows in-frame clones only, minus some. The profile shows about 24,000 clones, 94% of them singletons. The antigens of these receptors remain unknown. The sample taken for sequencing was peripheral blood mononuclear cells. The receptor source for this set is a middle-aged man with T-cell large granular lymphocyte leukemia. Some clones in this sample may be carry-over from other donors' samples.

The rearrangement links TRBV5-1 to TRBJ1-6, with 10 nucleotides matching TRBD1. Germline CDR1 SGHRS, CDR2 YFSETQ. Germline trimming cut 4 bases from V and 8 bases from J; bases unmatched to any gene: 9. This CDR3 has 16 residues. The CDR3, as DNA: TGCGCCAGCAGCACCATCTCCGGGACAGGGGATTCACCCCTCCACTTT. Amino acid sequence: CASSTISGTGDSPLHF.

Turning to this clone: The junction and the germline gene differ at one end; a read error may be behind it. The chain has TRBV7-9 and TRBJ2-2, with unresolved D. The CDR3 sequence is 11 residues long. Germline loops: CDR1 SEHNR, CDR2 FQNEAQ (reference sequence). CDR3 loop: CASTLGRRPQF. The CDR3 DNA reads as TGTGCCAGCACCTTGGGTCGCCGGCCCCAATTT.

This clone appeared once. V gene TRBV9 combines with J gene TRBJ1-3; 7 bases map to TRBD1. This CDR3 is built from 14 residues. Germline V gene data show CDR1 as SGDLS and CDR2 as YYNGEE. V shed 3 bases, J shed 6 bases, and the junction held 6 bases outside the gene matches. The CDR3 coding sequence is TGTGCCAGCAGCGCAACGGGACAGATAAACACCATATATTTT. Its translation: CASSATGQINTIYF.

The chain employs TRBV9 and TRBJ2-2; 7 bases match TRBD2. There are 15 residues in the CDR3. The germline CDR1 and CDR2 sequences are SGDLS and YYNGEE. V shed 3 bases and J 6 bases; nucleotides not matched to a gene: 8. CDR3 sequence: CASSAGLVEAGELFF. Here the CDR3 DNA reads TGTGCCAGCAGCGCCGGACTAGTCGAAGCCGGGGAGCTGTTTTTT.

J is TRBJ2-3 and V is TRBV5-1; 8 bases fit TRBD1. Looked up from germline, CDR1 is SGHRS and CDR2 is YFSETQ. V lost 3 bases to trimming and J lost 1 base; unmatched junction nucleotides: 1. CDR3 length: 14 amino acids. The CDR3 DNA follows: TGCGCCAGCAGCTCGGACAGGGGCACAGATACGCAGTATTTT. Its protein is CASSSDRGTDTQYF.

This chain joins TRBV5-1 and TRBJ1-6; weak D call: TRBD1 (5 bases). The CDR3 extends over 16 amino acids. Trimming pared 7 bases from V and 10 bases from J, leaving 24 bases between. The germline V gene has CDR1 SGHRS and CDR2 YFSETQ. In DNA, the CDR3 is TGCGCCAGCCAAGAAACTCTCGGGGCAGGCCGGTCACCCCTCCACTTT. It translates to CASQETLGAGRSPLHF.

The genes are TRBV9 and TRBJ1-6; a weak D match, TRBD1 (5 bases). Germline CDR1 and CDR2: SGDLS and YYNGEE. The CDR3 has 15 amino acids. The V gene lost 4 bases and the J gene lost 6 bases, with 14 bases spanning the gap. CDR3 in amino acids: CASSTTTGGNSPLHF. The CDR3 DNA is TGTGCCAGCAGCACCACGACGGGGGGTAATTCACCCCTCCACTTT.

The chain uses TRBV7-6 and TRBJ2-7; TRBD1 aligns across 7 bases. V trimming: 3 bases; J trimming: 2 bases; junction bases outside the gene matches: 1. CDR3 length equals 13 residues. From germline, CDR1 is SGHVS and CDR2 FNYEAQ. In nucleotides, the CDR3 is TGTGCCAGCAGCTTCGGGACAGCCTACGAGCAGTACTTC. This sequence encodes CASSFGTAYEQYF.